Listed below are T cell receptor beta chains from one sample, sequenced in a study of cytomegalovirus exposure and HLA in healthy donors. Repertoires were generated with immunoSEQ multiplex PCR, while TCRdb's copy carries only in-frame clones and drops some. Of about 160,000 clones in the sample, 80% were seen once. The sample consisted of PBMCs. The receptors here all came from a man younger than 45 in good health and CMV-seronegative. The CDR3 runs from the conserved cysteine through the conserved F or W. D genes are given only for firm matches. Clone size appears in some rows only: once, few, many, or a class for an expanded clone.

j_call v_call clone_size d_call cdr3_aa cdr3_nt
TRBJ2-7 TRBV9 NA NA CASSVEGVRGDEQYF TGTGCCAGCAGCGTAGAGGGGGTCAGGGGAGACGAGCAGTACTTC
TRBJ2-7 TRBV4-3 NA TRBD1 CASRPAGTGPYEQYF TGCGCCAGCAGACCCGCCGGGACAGGACCTTACGAGCAGTACTTC
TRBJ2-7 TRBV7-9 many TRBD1 CASSLTGVAYEQYF TGTGCCAGCAGCTTGACAGGGGTCGCGTACGAGCAGTACTTC
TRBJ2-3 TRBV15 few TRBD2 CATSSGRAISVTQYF TGTGCCACCAGCAGTGGGAGGGCAATCTCGGTTACGCAGTATTTT
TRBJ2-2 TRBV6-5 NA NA CASSGYSEVGELFF TGTGCCAGCAGCGGGTATTCTGAGGTCGGGGAGCTGTTTTTT
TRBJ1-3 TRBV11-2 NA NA CASKGGMGNTIYF TGTGCCAGCAAAGGAGGGATGGGAAACACCATATATTTT
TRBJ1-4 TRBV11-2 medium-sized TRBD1 CASSYQQGINEKLFF TGTGCCAGCAGCTACCAACAGGGGATCAATGAAAAACTGTTTTTT
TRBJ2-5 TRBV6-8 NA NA CASSNRRRGQETQYF TGTGCCAGCAGCAACCGGCGGAGGGGCCAAGAGACCCAGTACTTC
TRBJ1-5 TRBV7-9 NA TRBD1 CASSFQGAEGQPQHF TGTGCCAGCAGCTTCCAGGGGGCGGAAGGCCAGCCCCAGCATTTT
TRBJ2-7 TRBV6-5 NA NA CASSYSTHGKEYF TGTGCCAGCAGTTACTCTACACACGGGAAGGAGTACTTC
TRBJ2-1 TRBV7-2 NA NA CASSLGQNRGQFF TGTGCCAGCAGCTTAGGCCAGAACCGAGGGCAGTTCTTC
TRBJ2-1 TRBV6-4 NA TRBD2 CASSDDSGGFSEQFF TGTGCCAGCAGTGATGACAGCGGGGGGTTTAGTGAGCAGTTCTTC
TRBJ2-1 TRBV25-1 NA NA CASSEINNEQFF TGTGCCAGCAGTGAAATCAACAATGAGCAGTTCTTC